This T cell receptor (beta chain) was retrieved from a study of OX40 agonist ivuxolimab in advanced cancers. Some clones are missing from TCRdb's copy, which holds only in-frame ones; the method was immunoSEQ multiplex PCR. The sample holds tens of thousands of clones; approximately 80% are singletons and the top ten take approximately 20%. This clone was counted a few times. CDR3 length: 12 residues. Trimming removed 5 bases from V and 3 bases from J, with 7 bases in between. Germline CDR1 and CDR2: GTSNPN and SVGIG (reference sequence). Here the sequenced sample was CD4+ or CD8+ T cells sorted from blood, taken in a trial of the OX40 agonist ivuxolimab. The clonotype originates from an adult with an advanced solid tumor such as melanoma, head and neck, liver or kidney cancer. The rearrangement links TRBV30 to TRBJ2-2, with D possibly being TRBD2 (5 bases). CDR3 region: CAWAEDTGELFF. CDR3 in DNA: TGTGCCTGGGCGGAGGACACCGGGGAGCTGTTTTTT.